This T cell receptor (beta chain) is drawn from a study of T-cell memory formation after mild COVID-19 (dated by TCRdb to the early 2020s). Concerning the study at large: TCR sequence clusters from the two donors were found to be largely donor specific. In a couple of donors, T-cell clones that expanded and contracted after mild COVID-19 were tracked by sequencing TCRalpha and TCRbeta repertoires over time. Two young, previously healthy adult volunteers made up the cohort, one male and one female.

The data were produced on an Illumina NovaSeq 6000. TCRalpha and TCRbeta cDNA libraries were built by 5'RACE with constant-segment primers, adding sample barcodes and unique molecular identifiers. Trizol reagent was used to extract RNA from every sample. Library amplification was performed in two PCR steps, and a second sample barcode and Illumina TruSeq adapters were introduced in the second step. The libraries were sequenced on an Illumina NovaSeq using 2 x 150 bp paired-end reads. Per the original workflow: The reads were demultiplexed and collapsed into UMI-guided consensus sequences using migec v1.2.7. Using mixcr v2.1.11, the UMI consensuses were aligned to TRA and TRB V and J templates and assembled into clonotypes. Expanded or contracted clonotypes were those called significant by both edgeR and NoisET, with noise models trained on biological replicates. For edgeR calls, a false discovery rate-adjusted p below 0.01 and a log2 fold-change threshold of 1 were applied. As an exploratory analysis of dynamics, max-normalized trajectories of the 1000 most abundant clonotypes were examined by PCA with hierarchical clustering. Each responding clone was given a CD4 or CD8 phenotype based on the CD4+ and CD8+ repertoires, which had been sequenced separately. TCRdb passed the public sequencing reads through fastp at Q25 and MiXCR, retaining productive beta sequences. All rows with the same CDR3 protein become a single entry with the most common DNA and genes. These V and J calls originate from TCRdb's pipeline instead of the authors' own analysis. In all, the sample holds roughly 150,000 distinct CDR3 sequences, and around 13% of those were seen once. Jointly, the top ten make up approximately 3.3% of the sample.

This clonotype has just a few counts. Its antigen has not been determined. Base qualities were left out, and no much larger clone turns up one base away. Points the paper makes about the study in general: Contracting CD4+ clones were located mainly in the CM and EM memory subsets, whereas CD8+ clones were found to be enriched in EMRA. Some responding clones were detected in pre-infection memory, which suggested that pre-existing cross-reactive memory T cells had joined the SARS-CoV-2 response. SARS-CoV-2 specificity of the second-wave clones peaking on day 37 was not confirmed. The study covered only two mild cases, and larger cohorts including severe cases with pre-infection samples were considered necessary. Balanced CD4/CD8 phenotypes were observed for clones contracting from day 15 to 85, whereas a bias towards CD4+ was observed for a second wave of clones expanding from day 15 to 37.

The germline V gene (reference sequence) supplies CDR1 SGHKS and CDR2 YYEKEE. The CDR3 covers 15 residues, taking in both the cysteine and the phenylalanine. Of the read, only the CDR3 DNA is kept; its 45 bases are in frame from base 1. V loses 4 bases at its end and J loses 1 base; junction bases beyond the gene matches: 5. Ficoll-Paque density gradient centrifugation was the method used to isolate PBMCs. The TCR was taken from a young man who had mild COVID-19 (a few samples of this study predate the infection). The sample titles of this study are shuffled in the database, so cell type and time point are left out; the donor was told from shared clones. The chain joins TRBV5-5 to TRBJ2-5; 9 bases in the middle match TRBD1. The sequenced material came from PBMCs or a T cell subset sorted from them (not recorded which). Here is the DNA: TGTGCCAGCAGCAATCGGGACAGGGTCCAAGAGACCCAGTACTTC. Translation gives CASSNRDRVQETQYF.